The 17 T cell receptor beta chains below come from one sample, sequenced in a study of blood T cell repertoires in COVID-19. Clones were read by immunoSEQ multiplex PCR, and TCRdb kept only the in-frame ones, dropping some. This table holds some 100,000 clones, approximately 84% found once. Sequenced sample: peripheral blood. These receptors were obtained from a young man in a cohort sampled during active COVID-19.

The rearrangement joins TRBV27 to TRBJ2-1, with 12 bases that match TRBD2. Germline-derived CDR1 and CDR2 are MNHEY and SMNVEV (reference sequence). This CDR3 comprises 15 residues. The trim removed 6 bases at V and 3 bases at J, leaving 3 bases unmatched. The CDR3 protein is CASRSSGGDYNEQFF. The CDR3 DNA is TGTGCCAGCAGGTCTAGCGGGGGGGACTACAATGAGCAGTTCTTC.

V gene TRBV7-8 combines with J gene TRBJ1-5; TRBD1 agrees at 9 bases. The CDR3 sequence is 15 residues long. V lost 4 bases to trimming and J lost 4 bases; unmatched junction nucleotides: 5. Germline V gene lookup returns CDR1 SGHVS and CDR2 FQNEAQ. The CDR3 DNA sequence: TGTGCCAGCAGCTCCTCGGGACAGGGAAATCAGCCCCAGCATTTT. Its translation is CASSSSGQGNQPQHF. Using reference TRBV7-8 and TRBJ1-5 for the parts outside the CDR3, the full variable domain is GAGVSQSPRYKVAKRGQDVALRCDPISGHVSLFWYQQALGQGPEFLTYFQNEAQLDKSGLPSDRFFAERPEGSVSTLKIQRTQQEDSAVYLCASSSSGQGNQPQHFGDGTRLSIL.

V gene TRBV24-1 combines with J gene TRBJ1-1, with D possibly being TRBD1 (5 bases). Trimming shortened V by 5 bases and J by 4 bases, and 10 bases separated the two germline ends. Germline V gives CDR1 KGHDR, CDR2 SFDVKD. The CDR3 loop spans 13 amino acids. This chain's CDR3 is CATSAGGFTEAFF. CDR3 sequence (DNA): TGTGCCACCAGTGCGGGGGGGTTCACTGAAGCTTTCTTT.

V usage is TRBV3-1 (or the pseudogene TRBV3-2) and J usage is TRBJ1-6; no firm D call. The germline V gene has CDR1 LGHDT and CDR2 YNNKEL (reference sequence). The CDR3 sequence is 15 residues long. Trimming took off 2 bases at V and 8 bases at J, with 13 bases between the two ends. CDR3 protein: CASSQSNLMDSPLHF. CDR3 in DNA: TGTGCCAGCAGCCAAAGTAACCTAATGGATTCACCCCTCCACTTT.

The chain is built from TRBV7-9 and TRBJ2-7, with D perhaps TRBD1 (6 bases). The CDR3 sequence is 14 residues long. Trimming took off 1 base at V and 1 base at J, with 8 bases between the two ends. Germline CDR1 SEHNR, CDR2 FQNEAQ (reference sequence). CDR3 residues: CASSLGGGSYEQYF. Written as DNA, the CDR3 is TGTGCCAGCAGCTTAGGAGGGGGTTCCTACGAGCAGTACTTC.

The rearrangement uses TRBV30 and TRBJ1-1; D ambiguous. The CDR3 has 13 residues. Trimming removed 0 bases from V and 7 bases from J, with 12 bases in between. Germline CDR1 and CDR2: GTSNPN and SVGIG (reference sequence). DNA for the CDR3: TGTGCCTGGAGTGTAATGGGAGTGGGTGAAGCTTTCTTT. This codes for CAWSVMGVGEAFF.

In this sample, this clone turned up once. The chain is built from TRBV19 and TRBJ1-3; D possibly corresponds to TRBD1 (5 bases). From germline, CDR1 is LNHDA and CDR2 SQIVND (reference sequence). Between the trimmed V and J ends, which lost 6 bases and 0 bases, there was a span of 15 bases. The CDR3 has 16 amino acids. Here the CDR3 reads CASSQHGRGSGNTIYF. Written as DNA, the CDR3 is TGTGCCAGTAGCCAACACGGAAGGGGCTCTGGAAACACCATATATTTT.

V and J are TRBV7-2 and TRBJ2-4, with D possibly matching TRBD1 (6 bases). Per germline, CDR1 SGHTA and CDR2 FQGNSA. This CDR3 has 15 amino acids. Trimming pared 2 bases from V and 0 bases from J, leaving 8 bases between. The CDR3 sequence is CASSLKGVAKNIQYF. DNA of the CDR3: TGTGCCAGCAGCTTAAAGGGGGTAGCCAAAAACATTCAGTACTTC.

The count of this clone is one. The gene calls are TRBV5-4 and TRBJ2-1, with 12 bases lining up with TRBD2. The ends lost 3 bases at V and 2 bases at J; junction bases unmatched: 3. The length of the CDR3 is 16 residues. Germline V lookup: CDR1 SGHNT, CDR2 YYREEE (reference sequence). CDR3 region: CASSSSSGGAYNEQFF. The CDR3 region has the DNA TGTGCCAGCAGCTCCTCTAGCGGGGGGGCCTACAATGAGCAGTTCTTC.

This chain links TRBV7-9 with TRBJ1-1; 9 positions agree with TRBD1. This CDR3 is 15 amino acids long. In germline, CDR1 is SEHNR, CDR2 FQNEAQ (reference sequence). The V gene end was trimmed by 1 base and the J gene end by 6 bases; junction bases not matched to a gene: 6. This chain's CDR3 is CASSLVGTGSSEAFF. CDR3 DNA: TGTGCCAGCAGCTTAGTAGGGACAGGGAGCTCTGAAGCTTTCTTT.

J is TRBJ2-5 and V is TRBV9; D is perhaps TRBD2 (6 bases). Trimming pared 2 bases from V and 5 bases from J, leaving 16 bases between. CDR3 length: 15 amino acids. Germline V gene data show CDR1 as SGDLS and CDR2 as YYNGEE. The CDR3 DNA reads TGTGCCAGCAGCGTCACTAGCCTCGGGTTGGAGACCCAGTACTTC. Protein sequence: CASSVTSLGLETQYF.

The rearrangement uses TRBV7-6 and TRBJ1-1; 8 bases line up with TRBD1. The V gene end was trimmed by 5 bases and the J gene end by 1 base; junction bases not matched to a gene: 9. The CDR3 is 16 amino acids. Per germline, CDR1 SGHVS and CDR2 FNYEAQ. This CDR3 reads CASSPGTGGGNTEAFF. CDR3 in DNA: TGTGCCAGCAGCCCGGGGACAGGAGGAGGGAACACTGAAGCTTTCTTT.

This rearrangement joins TRBV5-1 to TRBJ1-2; D not certain. Trimming shortened V by 3 bases and J by 2 bases, and 11 bases separated the two germline ends. Per germline, CDR1 SGHRS and CDR2 YFSETQ. This CDR3 contains 14 residues. CDR3 loop: CASSSKEGNYGYTF. The CDR3, as DNA: TGCGCCAGCAGCTCGAAGGAGGGAAACTATGGCTACACCTTC.

This chain uses TRBV5-1 with TRBJ2-5; 8 positions match TRBD1. Germline V CDR1 and CDR2: SGHRS, YFSETQ. This CDR3 region has 14 residues. With V trimmed by 0 bases and J by 6 bases, 4 bases remained unmatched. The CDR3 region has the DNA TGCGCCAGCAGCTTGGCAGGGGGCGAGAAGACCCAGTACTTC. It codes for CASSLAGGEKTQYF.

The chain recombines TRBV4-3 with TRBJ2-3, with 9 bases that match TRBD2. Germline V CDR1 and CDR2: LGHNA, YSLEER. V dropped 3 bases and J dropped 5; count of bases not matched to a gene: 6. The CDR3 length is 15 residues. The CDR3 nucleotides read TGCGCCAGCAGCCAGGGCGGGGGGGCGGTAGATACGCAGTATTTT. Translating gives CASSQGGGAVDTQYF.

The chain carries TRBV4-1 and TRBJ2-3; 9 nucleotides agree with TRBD2. Germline V lookup: CDR1 MGHRA, CDR2 YSYEKL. The V and J ends lost 4 bases and 4 bases, in that order; junction bases with no gene match: 12. The CDR3 contains 17 residues. The CDR3 nucleotides are TGCGCCAGCAGCCCTCGGGAGGGGCGGGGGGGCCCAGATACGCAGTATTTT. The encoded protein is CASSPREGRGGPDTQYF.

This clone was seen once. This chain uses TRBV4-3 with TRBJ2-7; 8 nucleotides line up with TRBD2. Germline V lookup: CDR1 LGHNA, CDR2 YSLEER. This CDR3 spans 16 amino acids. Losses at the gene ends were 3 bases for V and 2 bases for J; bases not matched to a gene: 9. The DNA for the CDR3 is TGCGCCAGCAGCCAGGCGGCCGGGGGGGACACCTACGAGCAGTACTTC. Protein: CASSQAAGGDTYEQYF.